The 24 T cell receptor beta chains in this list originate from one sample, sequenced in a study of cytomegalovirus exposure and HLA in healthy donors. 60 Vbeta and 13 Jbeta primers were used in PCR. Clones were sequenced by immunoSEQ multiplex PCR, and TCRdb holds only the in-frame ones, with some missing. The data hold 150,000 to 200,000 clones, with around nine tenths observed a single time. Input material: PBMCs. The source is a woman younger than 30 in good health and CMV-seronegative.

J is TRBJ2-1 and V is TRBV2; 7 nucleotides align to TRBD2. CDR1 and CDR2 from the germline V gene are SNHLY and FYNNEI. V dropped 7 bases and J dropped 4; count of bases not matched to a gene: 10. This CDR3 has 15 residues. CDR3 nucleotide sequence: TGTGCCAGCAAGGAAACGGGAGGTATATACAATGAGCAGTTCTTC. This translates into CASKETGGIYNEQFF.

This clone was seen only once. This chain links TRBV6-5 with TRBJ2-3, with D possibly being TRBD2 (6 bases). Trimming shortened V by 2 bases and J by 2 bases, and 11 bases separated the two germline ends. CDR3 size: 15 residues. Germline CDR1 is MNHEY and CDR2 is SVGAGI. The CDR3: CASSYTGVVTDTQYF. CDR3 nucleotides: TGTGCCAGCAGTTACACGGGAGTTGTCACAGATACGCAGTATTTT.

This clone was counted only a few times. The V call is TRBV7-2, the J call TRBJ1-2; a possible D gene is TRBD1 (6 bases). CDR1 and CDR2 (germline): SGHTA, FQGNSA. The CDR3 consists of 14 residues. V was clipped by 5 bases and J by 2 bases, with 12 bases between them. CDR3: CASSPHQGNYGYTF. DNA for the CDR3: TGTGCCAGCAGCCCCCACCAGGGGAACTATGGCTACACCTTC.

This clone was observed a single time. The chain uses TRBV10-3 and TRBJ2-3; 10 nucleotides match TRBD2. Germline CDR1 ENHRY, CDR2 SYGVKD. The CDR3 runs to 14 residues. V gave up 10 bases and J gave up 3 bases; unmatched junction bases: 7. In DNA, the CDR3 is TGTGCCACGATAGCGGGAGGCGGTACAGATACGCAGTATTTT. Protein sequence: CATIAGGGTDTQYF.

As regards this clone: A junction boundary mismatches the germline segment, possibly from a read error. The chain uses TRBV7-9 and TRBJ1-1; D not resolved. The CDR3 has 12 amino acids. The germline V gene encodes CDR1 SEHNR and CDR2 FQNEAQ (reference sequence). The CDR3 reads CSSSSINTEAFF. The CDR3 coding sequence is TGTTCCAGCAGCTCTATAAACACTGAAGCTTTCTTT.

J is TRBJ1-1 and V is TRBV5-1, with a weak D call TRBD1 (6 bases). The CDR3 sequence is 16 residues long. Trimming left V 0 bases short and J 3 bases short, with 15 bases between. The germline V gene has CDR1 SGHRS and CDR2 YFSETQ. CDR3 DNA: TGCGCCAGCAGCTTGGGCTCCGCGACAGGTTACACTGAAGCTTTCTTT. Protein product: CASSLGSATGYTEAFF.

J is TRBJ1-4 and V is TRBV27; D not certain. The ends were cut back, 5 bases at V and 0 bases at J, with 10 bases in the middle. The CDR3 is 15 amino acids. Germline V gene lookup returns CDR1 MNHEY and CDR2 SMNVEV (reference sequence). The CDR3 here is CASSTYSATNEKLFF. In DNA form, the CDR3 reads TGTGCCAGCAGTACCTACAGTGCAACTAATGAAAAACTGTTTTTT.

The chain uses TRBV27 and TRBJ2-3, with D uncertain. Germline CDR1 MNHEY, CDR2 SMNVEV (reference sequence). V was shortened by 6 bases and J by 6 bases, with 19 bases between the two germline ends. This CDR3 is built from 15 residues. CDR3 residues: CASRRKPTTPDTQYF. Here the CDR3 DNA reads TGTGCCAGCAGGAGGAAGCCCACGACCCCGGATACGCAGTATTTT.

The V and J genes are TRBV4-3 and TRBJ1-2; weak D call: TRBD1 (5 bases). The CDR3 length is 16 residues. The germline V gene has CDR1 LGHNA and CDR2 YSLEER. Trimming took 1 base from V and 3 from J, leaving 15 bases between them. This CDR3 reads CASSQAPGRGDYGYTF. The CDR3 coding sequence is TGCGCCAGCAGCCAAGCTCCGGGACGGGGGGACTATGGCTACACCTTC.

In regard to this clone: The junction and the germline gene differ at one end; a read error may be behind it. The CDR3 reads CASSRDMLGDTIYF. The CDR3 nucleotides read TGTGCCAGCAGCAGGGACATGCTTGGAGACACCATATATTTT. This chain links TRBV5-6 with TRBJ1-3, with D possibly being TRBD1 (6 bases). The CDR3 loop spans 14 amino acids. The germline CDR1 and CDR2 sequences are SGHDT and YYEEEE.

This clone showed up just a few times. The chain recombines TRBV7-2 with TRBJ2-3, with D possibly TRBD2 on 6 matching bases. Germline CDR1 is SGHTA and CDR2 is FQGNSA. The CDR3 totals 15 residues. The V end was cut by 2 bases, the J end by 5 bases, with 14 bases between. The CDR3 loop reads CASSLRRGEGDTQYF. CDR3 nucleotides: TGTGCCAGCAGCTTACGGCGGGGAGAAGGAGATACGCAGTATTTT.

The CDR3 here is CASSLSGGSADTQYF. The CDR3 DNA sequence: TGTGCCAGCAGCTTAAGCGGCGGGAGTGCAGATACGCAGTATTTT. V usage is TRBV7-3 and J usage is TRBJ2-3; TRBD2 aligns across 7 bases. CDR3 length: 15 amino acids. Germline loops: CDR1 SGHTA, CDR2 FQGTGA. The junction had 5 bases not matched to a gene; V was cut back by 1 base and J by 4 bases.

The chain is built from TRBV7-3 and TRBJ2-3; perhaps TRBD2 as D (7 bases). V dropped 3 bases and J dropped 0 bases, with 13 bases sitting between them. The CDR3 runs to 16 residues. Germline CDR1 reads SGHTA; CDR2 reads FQGTGA. CDR3 DNA sequence: TGTGCCAGCAGCTTGGGGGCTAGCGGTAGCACAGATACGCAGTATTTT. Translating gives CASSLGASGSTDTQYF.

V is TRBV6-5 and J is TRBJ2-2; TRBD2 is a possible D gene (7 bases). CDR1 is MNHEY, CDR2 SVGAGI, per germline. The ends were cut back, 7 bases at V and 5 bases at J, with 14 bases in the middle. The CDR3 has 14 residues. The DNA for the CDR3 is TGTGCCAGCACTCGGGGGGCAGAAACCGGGGAGCTGTTTTTT. Protein product: CASTRGAETGELFF.

V and J are TRBV27 and TRBJ1-4; unclear D gene. The CDR3 contains 15 residues. Germline loops: CDR1 MNHEY, CDR2 SMNVEV (reference sequence). Deletions cut 0 bases from V and 5 bases from J, with 10 bases between. CDR3 loop: CASSLSQYENEKLFF. For the CDR3, the DNA is TGTGCCAGCAGTTTATCGCAATACGAGAATGAAAAACTGTTTTTT.

The rearrangement links TRBV27 to TRBJ2-7; 10 bases map to TRBD1. Trimming took 8 bases from V and 1 from J; bases not matched to a gene: 5. The CDR3 runs 14 residues. Germline values: CDR1 MNHEY, CDR2 SMNVEV (reference sequence). The CDR3: CASGLDRGSYEQYF. DNA of the CDR3: TGTGCCAGCGGATTGGACAGGGGGTCCTACGAGCAGTACTTC.

The chain employs TRBV5-4 and TRBJ1-2, with 7 bases matching TRBD1. V was pared by 0 bases and J by 3 bases, with 2 bases of the junction left unmatched. In germline, CDR1 is SGHNT, CDR2 YYREEE (reference sequence). The CDR3 spans 14 residues. The DNA for the CDR3 is TGTGCCAGCAGCTTGGAGGGGGCGGACTATGGCTACACCTTC. Translating it yields CASSLEGADYGYTF. The full variable domain, in which reference TRBV5-4 and TRBJ1-2 provide the parts outside the CDR3, is ETGVTQSPTHLIKTRGQQVTLRCSSQSGHNTVSWYQQALGQGPQFIFQYYREEENGRGNFPPRFSGLQFPNYSSELNVNALELDDSALYLCASSLEGADYGYTFGSGTRLTVV.

The chain carries TRBV6-5 and TRBJ1-2; D gene unclear. Germline V CDR1 and CDR2: MNHEY, SVGAGI. This CDR3 spans 13 amino acids. The V end was cut by 7 bases, the J end by 3 bases, with 12 bases between. CDR3 amino acids: CASKGGSDYGYTF. The CDR3 DNA sequence: TGTGCCAGCAAAGGAGGGTCGGACTATGGCTACACCTTC.

The chain uses TRBV27 and TRBJ2-7; 7 bases fit TRBD1. The germline V gene has CDR1 MNHEY and CDR2 SMNVEV (reference sequence). This CDR3 is 15 amino acids long. V was clipped by 6 bases and J by 7 bases; unmatched bases: 15. CDR3 sequence: CASSWGNRGYREQYF. In DNA form, the CDR3 reads TGTGCCAGCAGCTGGGGAAACAGGGGATACAGAGAGCAGTACTTC.

The CDR3 nucleotides read TGTGCCAGCAGCTCTCTAGAGCGGGAGGGGGACACCGGGGAGCTGTTTTTT. This encodes CASSSLEREGDTGELFF. This sequence joins TRBV7-9 and TRBJ2-2; 10 positions match TRBD2. Germline CDR1 reads SEHNR; CDR2 reads FQNEAQ (reference sequence). V was pared by 4 bases and J by 3 bases, with 8 bases of the junction left unmatched. The CDR3 is 17 residues long.

This chain connects TRBV7-9 to TRBJ2-5; 10 bases agree with TRBD2. The CDR3 consists of 13 residues. V trimming: 5 bases; J trimming: 5 bases; junction bases outside the gene matches: 2. The germline V gene encodes CDR1 SEHNR and CDR2 FQNEAQ (reference sequence). This CDR3 is CASSPTSGETQYF. The CDR3 coding sequence is TGTGCCAGCAGCCCGACTAGCGGGGAGACCCAGTACTTC.

The V call is TRBV2, the J call TRBJ1-5, with a possible D match to TRBD1 (6 bases). V was trimmed by 4 bases and J by 3 bases, leaving 13 bases between them. This CDR3 region has 15 residues. Germline V gene data show CDR1 as SNHLY and CDR2 as FYNNEI. CDR3 coding DNA: TGTGCCAGCAGTGGTCGGGGGGCAGACAATCAGCCCCAGCATTTT. This encodes CASSGRGADNQPQHF.

This chain connects TRBV5-5 to TRBJ2-3; TRBD1 might be the D (6 bases). This CDR3 contains 14 residues. Per the germline V gene, CDR1 is SGHKS and CDR2 is YYEKEE (reference sequence). Trimming removed 2 bases from V and 5 bases from J, with 12 bases in between. CDR3 loop: CASSFRGLGDTQYF. The CDR3 DNA sequence: TGTGCCAGCAGCTTTAGGGGGTTGGGAGATACGCAGTATTTT. Full variable domain (remainder filled in from reference TRBV5-5 and TRBJ2-3): DAGVTQSPTHLIKTRGQQVTLRCSPISGHKSVSWYQQVLGQGPQFIFQYYEKEERGRGNFPDRFSARQFPNYSSELNVNALLLGDSALYLCASSFRGLGDTQYFGPGTRLTVL.

V gene TRBV9 combines with J gene TRBJ2-6, with D tentatively TRBD2 (5 bases). The CDR3 loop spans 15 amino acids. Germline CDR1 reads SGDLS; CDR2 reads YYNGEE. Trimming took off 0 bases at V and 2 bases at J, with 6 bases between the two ends. The DNA for the CDR3 is TGTGCCAGCAGCGTAGAGCGGCCTGGGGCCAACGTCCTGACTTTC. Translating it yields CASSVERPGANVLTF.